One and the same sample provided the 7 T cell receptor beta chains below, sequenced in a study of blood T cell repertoires in COVID-19. Generated by immunoSEQ multiplex PCR, the TCRdb table keeps only in-frame clones and is missing some. The sample has about 280,000 clones, approximately 81% seen once; the top ten hold about 2.5%. The sequencing input was PBMCs or T cells enriched from blood (not recorded which). The source of these receptors is a woman aged 45-65 years who had recovered from COVID-19.

The chain combines TRBV7-9 with TRBJ2-7; 12 bases agree with TRBD1. This CDR3 region has 15 residues. Unmatched junction bases numbered 3, after V lost 3 bases and J lost 3 bases. Germline loops: CDR1 SEHNR, CDR2 FQNEAQ (reference sequence). The CDR3 loop is CASSFGTGGDYEQYF. Here the CDR3 DNA reads TGTGCCAGCAGCTTTGGGACAGGGGGCGACTACGAGCAGTACTTC.

This sequence joins TRBV28 and TRBJ2-7; 7 nucleotides agree with TRBD1. The V and J ends lost 6 bases and 3 bases, in that order; junction bases with no gene match: 11. CDR1 and CDR2 from the germline V gene are MDHEN and SYDVKM. This CDR3 comprises 15 residues. This chain's CDR3 is CASSRPRDSRYEQYF. The CDR3 region has the DNA TGTGCCAGCAGCCGCCCAAGGGACAGCCGCTACGAGCAGTACTTC.

This clone appeared once. The genes are TRBV19 and TRBJ2-3; TRBD2 is a possible D gene (5 bases). There are 12 residues in the CDR3. CDR1 is LNHDA, CDR2 SQIVND, per germline (reference sequence). Trimming cost V 11 bases and J 0 bases, with 9 bases left between them. DNA for the CDR3: TGTGCCGTGGACTCTAGCACAGATACGCAGTATTTT. Translation gives CAVDSSTDTQYF.

The chain employs TRBV30 and TRBJ1-5; TRBD1 aligns across 9 bases. The V gene's germline CDR1 is GTSNPN and CDR2 SVGIG (reference sequence). The CDR3 contains 13 residues. V trimming: 7 bases; J trimming: 2 bases; junction bases outside the gene matches: 3. The CDR3 region is CASDRGGNQPQHF. DNA for the CDR3: TGTGCCTCGGACAGGGGCGGCAATCAGCCCCAGCATTTT.

This clone was picked up a small number of times. The chain employs TRBV7-9 and TRBJ2-7, with TRBD2 matching 12 bases. The CDR3 runs to 15 residues. Germline CDR1 is SEHNR and CDR2 is FQNEAQ (reference sequence). After removal of 5 bases from V and 2 bases from J, the junction contained 4 bases not matched to a gene. Written as DNA, the CDR3 is TGTGCCAGCAGCCCCGGACTAGCGGGGCCCTACGAGCAGTACTTC. Translation: CASSPGLAGPYEQYF.

This clone was detected only a few times. J is TRBJ2-2 and V is TRBV11-3; tentatively, D is TRBD1 (6 bases). Trimming left V 5 bases short and J 4 bases short, with 11 bases between. CDR3 length: 14 amino acids. The V gene's germline CDR1 is SGHNT and CDR2 YENEEA. In DNA form, the CDR3 reads TGTGCCAGCAGCCTCCACAGGGTCACCGGGGAGCTGTTTTTT. This codes for CASSLHRVTGELFF.

J is TRBJ1-1 and V is TRBV19; D may be TRBD1 (6 bases). Germline V gives CDR1 LNHDA, CDR2 SQIVND (reference sequence). CDR3 length: 14 amino acids. V dropped 7 bases and J dropped 0 bases, with 12 bases sitting between them. CDR3 residues: CASTRGRVNTEAFF. CDR3 nucleotides: TGTGCCAGTACCAGGGGCAGGGTGAACACTGAAGCTTTCTTT.